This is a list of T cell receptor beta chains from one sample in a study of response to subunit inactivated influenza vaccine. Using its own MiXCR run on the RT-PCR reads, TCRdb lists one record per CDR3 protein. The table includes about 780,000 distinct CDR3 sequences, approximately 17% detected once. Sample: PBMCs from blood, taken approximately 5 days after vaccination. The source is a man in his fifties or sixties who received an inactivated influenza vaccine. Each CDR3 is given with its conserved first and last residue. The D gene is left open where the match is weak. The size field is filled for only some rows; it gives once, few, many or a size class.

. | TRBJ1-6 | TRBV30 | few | CAWSPGQTYNSPLHF | TGTGCCTGGAGTCCCGGGCAAACCTATAATTCACCCCTCCACTTT
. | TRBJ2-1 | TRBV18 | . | CASSPMQVGYEQFF | TGTGCCAGCTCACCCATGCAGGTTGGGTATGAGCAGTTCTTC
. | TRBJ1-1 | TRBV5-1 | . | CASSSGQTGTEAFF | TGCGCCAGCAGCTCTGGACAGACGGGCACTGAAGCTTTCTTT
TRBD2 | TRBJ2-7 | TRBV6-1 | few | CASRSSGGFLYEQYF | TGTGCCAGCAGGTCTAGCGGGGGGTTCCTTTACGAGCAGTACTTC
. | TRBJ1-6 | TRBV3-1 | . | CASSHGASYNSPLHF | TGTGCCAGCAGCCACGGCGCTTCCTATAATTCACCCCTCCACTTT
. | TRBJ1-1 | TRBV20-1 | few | CSPDRSGLMNTEAFF | TGCAGCCCCGACAGGTCCGGGCTAATGAACACTGAAGCTTTCTTT
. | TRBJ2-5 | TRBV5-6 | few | CASIGGPVLGQETQYF | TGTGCCAGCATTGGGGGACCTGTGCTTGGCCAAGAGACCCAGTACTTC
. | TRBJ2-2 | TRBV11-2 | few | CASSLVGGASSPGELFF | TGTGCCAGCAGCTTAGTTGGCGGGGCCTCATCCCCCGGGGAGCTGTTTTTT
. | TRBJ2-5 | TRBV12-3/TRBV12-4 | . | CASSPYLGRETQYF | TGTGCCAGCAGCCCATACCTGGGCCGGGAGACCCAGTACTTC
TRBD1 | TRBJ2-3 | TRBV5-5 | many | CASSLGQGIGTDTQYF | TGTGCCAGCAGCTTGGGACAGGGGATTGGCACAGATACGCAGTATTTT
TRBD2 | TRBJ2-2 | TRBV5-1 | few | CASSSVAGGPSTGELFF | TGCGCCAGCAGCTCGGTAGCGGGAGGCCCCTCCACCGGGGAGCTGTTTTTT
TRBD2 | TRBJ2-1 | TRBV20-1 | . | CSASPSGGRYNEQFF | TGCAGTGCCTCGCCCAGCGGGGGGAGATACAATGAGCAGTTCTTC
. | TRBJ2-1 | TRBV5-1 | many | CASSLGVARTSYNEQFF | TGCGCCAGCAGCTTGGGGGTAGCGCGAACCTCCTACAATGAGCAGTTCTTC
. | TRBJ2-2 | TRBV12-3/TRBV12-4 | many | CASSWGLTGELFF | TGTGCCAGCAGTTGGGGACTTACCGGGGAGCTGTTTTTT
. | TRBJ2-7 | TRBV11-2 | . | CASSLAPNTYDVQYF | TGTGCCAGCAGCTTAGCCCCGAATACCTACGATGTGCAGTACTTC
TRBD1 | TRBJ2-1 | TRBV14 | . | CASSPLWGQGRASYNEQFF | TGTGCCAGCAGCCCACTCTGGGGACAGGGCCGGGCATCCTACAATGAGCAGTTCTTC
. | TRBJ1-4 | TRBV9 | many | CASSAGTVADNEKLFF | TGTGCCAGCAGCGCCGGGACGGTTGCCGATAATGAAAAACTGTTTTTT
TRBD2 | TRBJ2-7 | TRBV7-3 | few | CASSPGGSGRSSEQYF | TGTGCCAGCAGCCCTGGGGGTAGCGGGAGGTCTAGCGAGCAGTACTTC
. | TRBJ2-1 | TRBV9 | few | CASSVQMSSYNEQFF | TGTGCCAGCAGCGTACAAATGAGCTCCTACAATGAGCAGTTCTTC
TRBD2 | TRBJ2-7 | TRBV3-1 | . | CASSQDLPGGPYEQYF | TGTGCCAGCAGCCAAGATCTTCCGGGGGGACCCTACGAGCAGTACTTC
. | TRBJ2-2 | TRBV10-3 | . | CAIDREETGELFF | TGTGCCATCGACCGAGAAGAGACCGGGGAGCTGTTTTTT
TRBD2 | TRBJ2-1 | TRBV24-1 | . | CATSDSLAGAYNEQFF | TGTGCCACCAGTGATTCTCTAGCGGGAGCCTACAATGAGCAGTTCTTC
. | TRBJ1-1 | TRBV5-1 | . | CASSADGGVNTEAFF | TGCGCCAGCAGCGCGGATGGAGGGGTGAACACTGAAGCTTTCTTT
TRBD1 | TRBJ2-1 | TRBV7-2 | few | CASSPRGGNYNEQFF | TGTGCCAGCAGCCCGCGAGGGGGCAACTACAATGAGCAGTTCTTC
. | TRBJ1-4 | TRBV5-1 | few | CASSLAGASGKLFF | TGCGCCAGCAGCTTGGCAGGGGCTTCCGGAAAACTGTTTTTT
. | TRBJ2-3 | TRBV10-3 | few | CAISGSGGEDTQYF | TGTGCCATCAGTGGGAGCGGAGGGGAGGATACGCAGTATTTT
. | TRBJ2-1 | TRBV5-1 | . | CASSLDPPGTTVNEQFF | TGCGCCAGCAGTTTGGACCCCCCGGGAACAACAGTCAATGAGCAGTTCTTC
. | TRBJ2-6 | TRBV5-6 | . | CASSLNLGSISSSGANVLTF | TGTGCCAGCAGCTTGAATTTAGGGTCGATCTCTAGCTCTGGGGCCAACGTCCTGACTTTC
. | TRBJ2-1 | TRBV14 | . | CASSPGPLTGQFF | TGTGCCAGCAGCCCCGGGCCGCTCACGGGGCAGTTCTTC
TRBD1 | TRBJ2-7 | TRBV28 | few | CASRRGQGAREQYF | TGTGCCAGCAGGAGGGGACAGGGGGCGCGGGAGCAGTACTTC
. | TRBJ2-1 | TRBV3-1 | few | CASSQVLGSNEQFF | TGTGCCAGCAGCCAAGTGCTGGGGAGCAATGAGCAGTTCTTC
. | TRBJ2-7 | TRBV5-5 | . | CASSGGRFSSSYEQYF | TGTGCCAGCAGCGGAGGTCGGTTCTCCAGCTCCTACGAGCAGTACTTC
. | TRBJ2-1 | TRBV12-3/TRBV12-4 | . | CASSFAGTGNNEQFF | TGTGCCAGCAGTTTTGCCGGGACTGGCAACAATGAGCAGTTCTTC
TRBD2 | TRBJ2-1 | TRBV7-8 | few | CASSPNVLAGGNNEQFF | TGTGCCAGCAGCCCGAATGTCCTAGCGGGAGGGAACAATGAGCAGTTCTTC
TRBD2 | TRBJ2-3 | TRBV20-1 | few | CSARDPSGRGTDTQYF | TGCAGTGCTAGAGATCCTAGCGGGAGAGGCACAGATACGCAGTATTTT
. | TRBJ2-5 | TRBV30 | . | CAWSATSWETQYF | TGTGCCTGGAGTGCCACTAGTTGGGAGACCCAGTACTTC
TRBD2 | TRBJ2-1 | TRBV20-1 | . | CSAREAGGPKGEQFF | TGCAGTGCTAGAGAGGCGGGAGGGCCGAAGGGTGAGCAGTTCTTC
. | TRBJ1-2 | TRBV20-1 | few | CSARHRAKYYGYTF | TGCAGTGCTAGACACAGGGCCAAATACTATGGCTACACCTTC
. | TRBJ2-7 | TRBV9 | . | CASSPGWDHEQYF | TGTGCCAGCAGCCCGGGTTGGGACCACGAGCAGTACTTC
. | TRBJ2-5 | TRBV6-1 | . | CACQQGWSLETQYF | TGTGCCTGCCAACAGGGCTGGAGTTTGGAGACCCAGTACTTC
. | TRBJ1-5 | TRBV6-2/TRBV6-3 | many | CASSYSGHSNQPQHF | TGTGCCAGCAGTTACTCGGGACATAGCAATCAGCCCCAGCATTTT
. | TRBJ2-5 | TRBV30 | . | CAWSVRLALGETQYF | TGTGCCTGGAGTGTACGGCTAGCATTAGGAGAGACCCAGTACTTC
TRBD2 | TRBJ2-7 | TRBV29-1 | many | CSVGTSAAYEQYF | TGCAGCGTCGGGACTAGTGCCGCCTACGAGCAGTACTTC
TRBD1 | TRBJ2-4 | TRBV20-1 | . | CSARVPGQGKNIQYF | TGCAGTGCTAGAGTACCGGGACAGGGTAAAAACATTCAGTACTTC
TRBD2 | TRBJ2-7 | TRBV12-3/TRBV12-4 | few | CASRSGTSGSYEQYF | TGTGCCAGCAGGTCCGGGACTAGCGGGTCCTACGAGCAGTACTTC
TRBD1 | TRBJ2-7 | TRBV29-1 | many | CSAMRQGNIYEQYF | TGCAGCGCCATGCGACAGGGGAATATCTACGAGCAGTACTTC
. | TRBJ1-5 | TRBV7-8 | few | CASTPITGINQPQHF | TGTGCCAGCACCCCAATAACAGGGATCAATCAGCCCCAGCATTTT
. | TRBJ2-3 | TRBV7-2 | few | CASTFVGSLRTDTQYF | TGTGCCAGCACCTTCGTGGGGTCACTCCGCACAGATACGCAGTATTTT
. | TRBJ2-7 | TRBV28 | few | CASFGALSSYEQYF | TGTGCCAGCTTCGGGGCACTCAGCTCCTACGAGCAGTACTTC
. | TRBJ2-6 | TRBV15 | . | CATKTGSGANVLTF | TGTGCCACCAAAACAGGGTCTGGGGCCAACGTCCTGACTTTC